This TCR beta chain stems from a study of T cell repertoires in cytomegalovirus infection. This clonotype was detected many times. Its antigen is currently unknown. TCRdb re-derived calls from the reads in MiXCR, one entry per CDR3 protein. The sample shows about 55,000 distinct CDR3 sequences, roughly a fifth of them seen only once. This TCR was recovered from a human donor in good health (CMV status not recorded). Some clones in this sample may be carry-over from other donors' samples. The source material was CD8+ T cells from cultured PBMCs, sampled from culture after CMV antigen stimulation.

The CDR3, as DNA: TGTGCCAGCAGTTTAGGTCAGGGTGCAACGGGCTACACCTTC. It yields the protein CASSLGQGATGYTF. The gene calls are TRBV27 and TRBJ1-2; D perhaps matches TRBD1 (5 bases). There are 14 residues in the CDR3. V was trimmed by 2 bases and J by 8 bases, leaving 15 bases between them. Germline V CDR1 and CDR2: MNHEY, SMNVEV (reference sequence).